The 16 T cell receptor beta chains in this list originate from one sample, sequenced in a study of T cells in Graves' hyperthyroidism and ophthalmopathy. TCR beta CDR3 regions were amplified from RNA. First-round RT-PCR of the TCR CDR3 relied on the HTBI primer set. Each CDR3 protein is one row after TCRdb ran MiXCR on the multiplex PCR reads. The repertoire holds some 440,000 distinct CDR3 sequences, around a sixth seen once, with 7.5% to 9% in the top ten. Material for sequencing was blood. These receptors came from a woman aged 18-29 years with Graves' hyperthyroidism.

V is TRBV5-1 and J is TRBJ2-1, with D tentatively TRBD1 (5 bases). This CDR3 comprises 14 residues. CDR1 is SGHRS, CDR2 YFSETQ, per germline. The V end was cut by 4 bases, the J end by 14 bases, with 22 bases between. The CDR3 DNA reads as TGCGCCAGCAGCCGACGTGAGGTCAGCGAACAGGAGTTCTTC. It specifies CASSRREVSEQEFF.

This clonotype was counted ten times or more. This chain's CDR3 is CATSRERVSGADYEQYF. CDR3 nucleotides: TGTGCCACCAGCAGAGAAAGAGTCTCGGGGGCCGACTACGAGCAGTACTTC. J is TRBJ2-7 and V is TRBV15; either TRBD1 or TRBD2 may supply D (6 bases each). CDR1 is LNHNV, CDR2 YYDKDF, per germline (reference sequence). Between the trimmed V and J ends, which lost 0 bases and 3 bases, there was a span of 18 bases. The CDR3 has 17 residues.

This clonotype appeared a few times. V is TRBV12-5 and J is TRBJ2-5, with TRBD2 matching over 10 bases. The germline gives CDR1 LGHNT, CDR2 FRNRAP. This CDR3 is built from 13 residues. The V gene end was trimmed by 8 bases and the J gene end by 5 bases; junction bases not matched to a gene: 5. The CDR3 reads CASLLAGLETQYF. The CDR3 DNA sequence: TGTGCTAGTCTACTAGCGGGACTGGAGACCCAGTACTTC.

V and J are TRBV5-1 and TRBJ1-3; maybe TRBD1 (6 bases). Germline CDR1 is SGHRS and CDR2 is YFSETQ. The CDR3 runs to 15 residues. V shed 5 bases and J shed 4 bases, with 16 bases lying between them. CDR3 sequence reads: CASSSLGALGNTIYF. The CDR3 DNA is TGCGCCAGCAGTTCGTTGGGGGCCCTCGGAAACACCATATATTTT.

There are a few counts of this clonotype. The V gene is TRBV30, the J gene TRBJ2-3; 7 nucleotides line up with TRBD1. V shed 5 bases, J shed 4 bases, and the junction held 12 bases outside the gene matches. The CDR3 is 15 amino acids. Germline V gives CDR1 GTSNPN, CDR2 SVGIG (reference sequence). The CDR3 region has the DNA TGTGCCTGGGCCGAATTGGACAGGAACGCAGATACGCAGTATTTT. It encodes CAWAELDRNADTQYF.

The gene calls are TRBV7-9 and TRBJ2-7, with D tentatively TRBD1 or TRBD2 (5 bases each). Germline loops: CDR1 SEHNR, CDR2 FQNEAQ (reference sequence). The CDR3 length is 15 residues. V was trimmed by 0 bases and J by 2 bases, leaving 11 bases between them. CDR3 bases: TGTGCCAGCAGCTTAGCGCGGCAGGGAGCCTACGAGCAGTACTTC. It specifies CASSLARQGAYEQYF.

This clonotype has just a few counts. The V call is TRBV11-3, the J call TRBJ2-7; the match to TRBD1 covers 9 bases. In germline, CDR1 is SGHNT, CDR2 YENEEA. V shed 8 bases, J shed 3 bases, and the junction held 5 bases outside the gene matches. The CDR3 runs to 13 residues. CDR3 bases: TGTGCCAGCCGGGACAGGGACTACTACGAGCAGTACTTC. It translates to CASRDRDYYEQYF.

This clonotype was detected ten times or more. The chain carries TRBV20-1 and TRBJ2-3, with D possibly being TRBD2 (7 bases). Trimming removed 4 bases from V and 0 bases from J, with 14 bases in between. The CDR3 has 15 residues. Germline V gene sequence: CDR1 DFQATT, CDR2 SNEGSKA (reference sequence). Here the CDR3 DNA reads TGCAGTGCTATTTCAGGGGAGGGGAGCACAGATACGCAGTATTTT. Its protein product is CSAISGEGSTDTQYF.

This clonotype was found many times. CDR3 nucleotides: TGTGCCAGCAGCTTAGACGGGGGCACTGGGGTCGGGACCCAGTACTTC. Encoded protein: CASSLDGGTGVGTQYF. The chain uses TRBV7-6 and TRBJ2-5; either TRBD1 or TRBD2 may fit D (6 bases each). Trimming took 1 base from V and 7 from J, leaving 19 bases between them. This CDR3 is 16 amino acids long. Germline CDR1 reads SGHVS; CDR2 reads FNYEAQ.

V gene TRBV4-1 combines with J gene TRBJ1-2, with D perhaps matching TRBD1 (5 bases). V was trimmed by 2 bases and J by 6 bases, leaving 13 bases between them. This CDR3 comprises 14 residues. Germline lookup yields CDR1 MGHRA and CDR2 YSYEKL. The CDR3 DNA reads as TGCGCCAGCAGCCAATCCGCCAGGGTTGATGGCTACACCTTC. As protein: CASSQSARVDGYTF.

This clonotype was observed many times. The genes are TRBV10-3 and TRBJ2-3; 10 bases are a match to TRBD1. The CDR3 sequence is 14 residues long. V trimming: 5 bases; J trimming: 7 bases; junction bases outside the gene matches: 6. Germline CDR1 ENHRY, CDR2 SYGVKD. CDR3 nucleotides: TGTGCCATCAGTCCGGGACAGGGGAGATATACGCAGTATTTT. Encoded protein: CAISPGQGRYTQYF.

The sample holds many counts of this clonotype. This chain uses TRBV19 with TRBJ1-5, with 8 bases identical to TRBD1. CDR1 and CDR2 (germline): LNHDA, SQIVND (reference sequence). The J segment lost 8 bases and the V segment lost 2 bases, leaving 2 bases of the junction unmatched. CDR3 length equals 13 residues. DNA of the CDR3: TGTGCCAGTAGTATATCAGGGGGCAAGCCCCAGCATTTT. Its protein product is CASSISGGKPQHF.

This clonotype was recorded many times. The genes are TRBV6-1 and TRBJ2-7; D unresolved. Germline CDR1 reads MNHNS; CDR2 reads SASEGT. Trimming took 0 bases from V and 5 from J, leaving 14 bases between them. The CDR3 is 15 amino acids. CDR3 sequence: CASSEARTLFHEQYF. The CDR3, as DNA: TGTGCCAGCAGTGAAGCCCGGACCTTATTTCACGAGCAGTACTTC.

In its sample, this clonotype was seen a few times. The chain employs TRBV5-1 and TRBJ1-4; no reliable D call. The CDR3 has 15 amino acids. From germline, CDR1 is SGHRS and CDR2 YFSETQ. V lost 5 bases, J lost 0 bases, and 11 bases lay in between. In DNA form, the CDR3 reads TGCGCCAGCAGACCTCAAAGTGCAACTAATGAAAAACTGTTTTTT. As protein: CASRPQSATNEKLFF.

This clonotype was counted a few times. This sequence joins TRBV9 and TRBJ1-1; 7 nucleotides align to TRBD1. The CDR3 runs to 15 residues. The germline CDR1 and CDR2 sequences are SGDLS and YYNGEE. Trimming took 4 bases from V and 0 from J; bases not matched to a gene: 6. The CDR3 sequence is CASSYSTGLNTEAFF. In DNA, the CDR3 is TGTGCCAGCAGCTATTCGACAGGGCTGAACACTGAAGCTTTCTTT.

The chain couples TRBV5-1 to TRBJ2-3; D is perhaps TRBD2 (6 bases). This CDR3 region has 15 residues. Germline CDR1 is SGHRS and CDR2 is YFSETQ. Trimming left V 1 base short and J 1 base short, with 10 bases between. The CDR3 sequence is CASSLRPSGTDTQYF. In DNA form, the CDR3 reads TGCGCCAGCAGCTTGAGGCCTAGCGGCACAGATACGCAGTATTTT.